These T cell receptor beta chains were read from a single sample in a study of blood T cell repertoires in COVID-19. Here immunoSEQ multiplex PCR was the method, and the copy in TCRdb shows in-frame clones only, minus some. This table has more than 300,000 clones, almost 90% appearing once. Sequencing was carried out using peripheral blood. The source of these receptors is a woman aged 40 to 50 with COVID-19, enrolled during active disease. Both conserved end residues are part of each CDR3. The order of the fields is V gene, J gene, clone size, D gene, CDR3 protein, CDR3 DNA. D genes are given only for firm matches. Size is omitted from some rows. Given values are once, few, many or a class for expanded clones.

V gene: TRBV9
J gene: TRBJ1-1
clone size: -
D gene: TRBD1
CDR3 protein: CASSPVQGAGAEAFF
CDR3 DNA: TGTGCCAGCAGCCCCGTCCAGGGGGCAGGCGCTGAAGCTTTCTTT

V gene: TRBV6-6
J gene: TRBJ1-4
clone size: -
D gene: TRBD1
CDR3 protein: CASSLDREDEKLFF
CDR3 DNA: TGTGCCAGCAGTTTGGACAGGGAGGATGAAAAACTGTTTTTT

V gene: TRBV6-8
J gene: TRBJ2-2
clone size: once
D gene: -
CDR3 protein: CASSYSGLTNTGELFF
CDR3 DNA: TGTGCCAGCAGTTACTCAGGACTCACGAACACCGGGGAGCTGTTTTTT

V gene: TRBV7-9
J gene: TRBJ1-1
clone size: -
D gene: -
CDR3 protein: CASSLEGPTEAFF
CDR3 DNA: TGTGCCAGCAGCTTAGAGGGGCCCACTGAAGCTTTCTTT

V gene: TRBV2
J gene: TRBJ1-5
clone size: -
D gene: -
CDR3 protein: CASMDPGVSNQPQHF
CDR3 DNA: TGTGCCAGCATGGACCCCGGGGTTAGCAATCAGCCCCAGCATTTT

V gene: TRBV27
J gene: TRBJ1-1
clone size: -
D gene: -
CDR3 protein: CASSFRTDNEAFF
CDR3 DNA: TGTGCCAGCAGTTTTCGGACAGACAACGAAGCTTTCTTT

V gene: TRBV11-2
J gene: TRBJ2-6
clone size: -
D gene: -
CDR3 protein: CASSLAQGGSGANVLTF
CDR3 DNA: TGTGCCAGCAGCTTAGCACAGGGTGGGTCTGGGGCCAACGTCCTGACTTTC

V gene: TRBV5-4
J gene: TRBJ2-5
clone size: once
D gene: -
CDR3 protein: CASSLKVGGTQYF
CDR3 DNA: TGTGCCAGCAGCTTGAAGGTGGGGGGGACCCAGTACTTC

V gene: TRBV5-5
J gene: TRBJ2-7
clone size: -
D gene: TRBD2
CDR3 protein: CASSPGTSGNYEQYF
CDR3 DNA: TGTGCCAGCAGCCCGGGGACTAGCGGGAACTACGAGCAGTACTTC

V gene: TRBV20-1
J gene: TRBJ1-6
clone size: -
D gene: -
CDR3 protein: CSASPLDKSSYNSPLHF
CDR3 DNA: TGCAGTGCTAGTCCCCTCGATAAGAGCTCCTATAATTCACCCCTCCACTTT

V gene: TRBV6-5
J gene: TRBJ1-2
clone size: -
D gene: -
CDR3 protein: CASSPRENYGYTF
CDR3 DNA: TGTGCCAGCAGTCCCCGGGAGAACTATGGCTACACCTTC

V gene: TRBV7-3
J gene: TRBJ2-2
clone size: -
D gene: TRBD2
CDR3 protein: CASSPPGTRNTGELFF
CDR3 DNA: TGTGCCAGCAGCCCGCCCGGGACTAGAAACACCGGGGAGCTGTTTTTT

V gene: TRBV30
J gene: TRBJ1-6
clone size: few
D gene: TRBD1
CDR3 protein: CAWSLPIGGTGVGDNSPLHF
CDR3 DNA: TGTGCCTGGAGTCTACCGATAGGAGGGACAGGGGTCGGTGACAATTCACCCCTCCACTTT

V gene: TRBV6-4
J gene: TRBJ2-1
clone size: once
D gene: TRBD1
CDR3 protein: CASSALGQGNYNEQFF
CDR3 DNA: TGTGCCAGCAGTGCGCTGGGACAGGGGAACTACAATGAGCAGTTCTTC

V gene: TRBV28
J gene: TRBJ1-2
clone size: -
D gene: -
CDR3 protein: CASSTPGTTGGGYTF
CDR3 DNA: TGTGCCAGCAGTACGCCTGGGACAACCGGCGGGGGCTACACCTTC

V gene: TRBV5-6
J gene: TRBJ1-6
clone size: -
D gene: TRBD1
CDR3 protein: CASSLGGGLGSPLHF
CDR3 DNA: TGTGCCAGCAGCTTGGGAGGGGGCCTCGGGTCACCCCTCCACTTT

V gene: TRBV10-3
J gene: TRBJ1-1
clone size: -
D gene: TRBD1
CDR3 protein: CAISEVTGGPNTEAFF
CDR3 DNA: TGTGCCATCAGTGAGGTTACAGGGGGCCCGAACACTGAAGCTTTCTTT

V gene: TRBV7-3
J gene: TRBJ2-6
clone size: -
D gene: TRBD1
CDR3 protein: CASSLGQGAPSGANVLTF
CDR3 DNA: TGTGCCAGCAGCTTAGGTCAGGGGGCGCCGTCGGGGGCCAACGTCCTGACTTTC

V gene: TRBV7-9
J gene: TRBJ1-4
clone size: -
D gene: -
CDR3 protein: CASSKRTRFPEKLFF
CDR3 DNA: TGTGCCAGCAGCAAGCGGACCCGGTTCCCTGAAAAACTGTTTTTT

V gene: TRBV5-6
J gene: TRBJ1-3
clone size: -
D gene: -
CDR3 protein: CASSLSTGPSGNTIYF
CDR3 DNA: TGTGCCAGCAGCTTGTCAACAGGGCCCTCTGGAAACACCATATATTTT

V gene: TRBV28
J gene: TRBJ1-5
clone size: -
D gene: -
CDR3 protein: CASSTTGYQPQHF
CDR3 DNA: TGTGCCAGCAGCACCACAGGGTACCAGCCCCAGCATTTT

V gene: TRBV4-1
J gene: TRBJ2-7
clone size: few
D gene: -
CDR3 protein: CASSHPGEKVYEQYF
CDR3 DNA: TGCGCCAGCAGCCATCCTGGGGAGAAAGTCTACGAGCAGTACTTC

V gene: TRBV6-6
J gene: TRBJ2-5
clone size: -
D gene: -
CDR3 protein: CASSFRSETQYF
CDR3 DNA: TGTGCCAGCAGTTTCAGGTCGGAGACCCAGTACTTC

V gene: TRBV28
J gene: TRBJ2-1
clone size: -
D gene: TRBD1
CDR3 protein: CATAPGGYNEQFF
CDR3 DNA: TGTGCCACCGCGCCAGGGGGTTACAATGAGCAGTTCTTC

V gene: TRBV10-3
J gene: TRBJ1-2
clone size: -
D gene: TRBD1
CDR3 protein: CAIGVGTANYGYTF
CDR3 DNA: TGTGCCATCGGGGTGGGGACAGCGAACTATGGCTACACCTTC

V gene: TRBV3-1/TRBV3-2
J gene: TRBJ2-3
clone size: few
D gene: TRBD2
CDR3 protein: CASSPGLAQNTQYF
CDR3 DNA: TGTGCCAGCAGCCCCGGACTAGCTCAGAATACGCAGTATTTT

V gene: TRBV30
J gene: TRBJ2-3
clone size: -
D gene: -
CDR3 protein: CAWSVRQDTQYF
CDR3 DNA: TGTGCCTGGAGTGTCCGACAAGATACGCAGTATTTT

V gene: TRBV10-3
J gene: TRBJ1-1
clone size: -
D gene: TRBD1
CDR3 protein: CAIGEQGALTEAFF
CDR3 DNA: TGTGCCATCGGGGAACAGGGGGCGCTCACTGAAGCTTTCTTT

V gene: TRBV5-1
J gene: TRBJ1-6
clone size: -
D gene: TRBD1
CDR3 protein: CASSLATGTGSNSPLHF
CDR3 DNA: TGCGCCAGCAGCTTGGCCACCGGGACAGGGAGTAATTCACCCCTCCACTTT

V gene: TRBV14
J gene: TRBJ1-1
clone size: -
D gene: -
CDR3 protein: CASSQGLGSMNTEAFF
CDR3 DNA: TGTGCCAGCAGCCAAGGTTTGGGCTCCATGAACACTGAAGCTTTCTTT

V gene: TRBV5-1
J gene: TRBJ2-7
clone size: -
D gene: -
CDR3 protein: CASSLLPVTGSSYEQYF
CDR3 DNA: TGCGCCAGCAGCTTGCTTCCAGTTACAGGGAGCTCCTACGAGCAGTACTTC